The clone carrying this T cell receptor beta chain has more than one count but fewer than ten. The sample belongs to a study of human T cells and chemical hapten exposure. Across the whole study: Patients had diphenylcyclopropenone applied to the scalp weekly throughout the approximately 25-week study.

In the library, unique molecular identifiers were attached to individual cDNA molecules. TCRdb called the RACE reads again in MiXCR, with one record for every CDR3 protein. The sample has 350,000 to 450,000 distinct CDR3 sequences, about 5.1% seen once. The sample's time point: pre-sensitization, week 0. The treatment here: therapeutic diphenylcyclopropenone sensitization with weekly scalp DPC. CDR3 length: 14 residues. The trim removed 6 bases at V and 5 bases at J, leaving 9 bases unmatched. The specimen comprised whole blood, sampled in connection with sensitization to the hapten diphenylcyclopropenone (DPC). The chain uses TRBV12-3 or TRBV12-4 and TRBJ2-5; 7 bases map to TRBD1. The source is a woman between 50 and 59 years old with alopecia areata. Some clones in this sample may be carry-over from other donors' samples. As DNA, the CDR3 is TGTGCCAGCAGCTACACTGACAGGGAGGAGACCCAGTACTTC. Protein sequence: CASSYTDREETQYF.